Each of the 24 T cell receptor beta chains below was sequenced from the same sample in a study of molecular identifiers for immune sequencing clone quantification. MiXCR, run by TCRdb on the PCR reads, gives a single entry per CDR3 protein. The table lists 460,000 or so distinct CDR3 sequences, about 22% of them singletons. Sequenced sample: naive CD8+ T cells from blood, with Jurkat cell RNA spiked in. Subset described: FACS-sorted CD8+CD4-CCR7+CD45RA+ naive T cells. These receptors came from a human donor in good health. Some libraries in this study had Jurkat cell RNA spiked in.

The sample holds a few counts of this clonotype. This chain joins TRBV6-5 and TRBJ1-1, with a weak D call TRBD1 (6 bases). This CDR3 has 17 amino acids. Germline lookup yields CDR1 MNHEY and CDR2 SVGAGI. Trimming cost V 2 bases and J 3 bases, with 19 bases left between them. The CDR3 nucleotides read TGTGCCAGCAGTTACGGCTTACAGGGTTACGCCGACACTGAAGCTTTCTTT. This sequence encodes CASSYGLQGYADTEAFF.

In this sample, this clonotype turned up many times. In nucleotides, the CDR3 is TGTGCCATCAGTGAGTCCGCCGTTGGCCAGTACTTC. Translation: CAISESAVGQYF. This chain links TRBV10-3 with TRBJ2-5; D is undetermined. Germline CDR1 and CDR2: ENHRY and SYGVKD. Trimming cost V 0 bases and J 10 bases, with 9 bases left between them. This CDR3 is 12 amino acids long.

On this clonotype itself: Likely a read error: the CDR3 ends without its conserved phenylalanine or tryptophan. The V gene is TRBV12-3 or TRBV12-4, the J gene TRBJ1-1; D perhaps matches TRBD1 (5 bases). V was pared by 5 bases and J by 6 bases, with 16 bases between. The CDR3 has 14 residues. CDR3 in amino acids: CASSPEGAASEAFL. The CDR3 coding sequence is TGTGCCAGCAGTCCCGAAGGGGCCGCATCTGAAGCTTTCCTT.

Notes on this clonotype: Since a much larger clone is just one base distant, this may be a read error. J is TRBJ1-1 and V is TRBV29-1; unclear D gene. V was shortened by 4 bases and J by 10 bases, with 13 bases between the two germline ends. The V gene's germline CDR1 is SQVTM and CDR2 ANQGSEA. The CDR3 loop spans 11 amino acids. This CDR3 is CSVGAGSGAFF. DNA of the CDR3: TGCAGCGTTGGGGCGGGGAGTGGAGCTTTCTTT.

This chain links TRBV20-1 with TRBJ1-4; 9 nucleotides line up with TRBD1. The CDR3 totals 17 residues. From germline, CDR1 is DFQATT and CDR2 SNEGSKA (reference sequence). Trimming removed 0 bases from V and 6 bases from J; junction bases left unmatched: 11. The CDR3 DNA is TGCAGTGCTAGAGATTTATGGACAGGGGCGGGAGATGAAAAACTGTTTTTT. It is translated as CSARDLWTGAGDEKLFF.

This clonotype was seen only once. A much larger clone sits a single nucleotide away, making a read error possible. The chain uses TRBV24-1 and TRBJ2-5; TRBD2 matches at 7 bases. Trimming cost V 3 bases and J 9 bases; bases outside gene matches: 9. Looked up from germline, CDR1 is KGHDR and CDR2 is SFDVKD. CDR3 size: 14 residues. CDR3 DNA sequence: TGTGCCACCAGTGATCCGGGACTCCTAGCGGCCCAGTACTTC. Its translation: CATSDPGLLAAQYF.

V is TRBV3-1 and J is TRBJ2-7; no clear D gene. The V end was cut by 0 bases, the J end by 0 bases, with 9 bases between. Per the germline V gene, CDR1 is LGHDT and CDR2 is YNNKEL (reference sequence). The length of the CDR3 is 15 residues. The CDR3 coding sequence is TGTGCCAGCAGCCAAGAGGCGGCAGACTCCTACGAGCAGTACTTC. Its translation: CASSQEAADSYEQYF.

This clonotype was counted ten times or more. This rearrangement joins TRBV2 to TRBJ2-3; tentative D call: TRBD1 (5 bases). The CDR3 totals 13 residues. CDR1 SNHLY and CDR2 FYNNEI come from the germline V gene. V gave up 6 bases and J gave up 2 bases, with 9 bases separating them. CDR3 loop: CASRGLLTDTQYF. DNA for the CDR3: TGTGCCAGCAGGGGGCTCCTCACAGATACGCAGTATTTT.

This clonotype has ten or more counts. The V and J genes are TRBV29-1 and TRBJ2-7; 10 bases map to TRBD2. Per the germline V gene, CDR1 is SQVTM and CDR2 is ANQGSEA. V lost 1 base and J lost 2; bases outside the gene matches: 8. CDR3 size: 16 residues. The CDR3 region has the DNA TGCAGCGTTGAAGGGGGTCTAGCGGGAGCCCCCTACGAGCAGTACTTC. Amino acids: CSVEGGLAGAPYEQYF.

The V call is TRBV5-5, the J call TRBJ1-6; TRBD1 might be the D (6 bases). Germline lookup yields CDR1 SGHKS and CDR2 YYEKEE (reference sequence). Trimming pared 3 bases from V and 6 bases from J, leaving 7 bases between. This CDR3 contains 13 residues. The CDR3 reads CASSSQGNSPLHF. In DNA form, the CDR3 reads TGTGCCAGCAGCTCACAGGGTAATTCACCCCTCCACTTT.

The table lists this clonotype with many counts. The chain uses TRBV6-5 and TRBJ2-7; 8 nucleotides align to TRBD1. The CDR3 covers 13 residues. Trimming removed 8 bases from V and 2 bases from J; junction bases left unmatched: 5. Germline assignment: CDR1 MNHEY and CDR2 SVGAGI. CDR3 protein: CASGGQGTYEQYF. For the CDR3, the DNA is TGTGCCAGCGGTGGACAGGGAACCTACGAGCAGTACTTC.

As for this clonotype: A read error is possible here, since a much larger clone lies one base away. CDR3 sequence: CASSEVGNEQFF. DNA of the CDR3: TGTGCCAGCAGTGAAGTTGGCAATGAGCAGTTCTTC. The chain uses TRBV6-1 and TRBJ2-1; D not certain. Germline CDR1 reads MNHNS; CDR2 reads SASEGT. The CDR3 runs to 12 residues. Trimming removed 1 base at V and 6 bases at J, with 4 bases between.

In its sample, this clonotype was seen many times. J is TRBJ2-2 and V is TRBV6-1; 12 nucleotides agree with TRBD2. CDR3 length: 13 amino acids. The trim removed 4 bases at V and 10 bases at J, leaving 1 base unmatched. Germline assignment: CDR1 MNHNS and CDR2 SASEGT. The CDR3, as DNA: TGTGCCAGCAGTGGGACTAGCGGGATGGAGCTGTTTTTT. Amino acid sequence: CASSGTSGMELFF.

With respect to this clonotype: This may stem from a read error, because a much larger clone lies one nucleotide away. The chain recombines TRBV4-1 with TRBJ1-1; possibly TRBD1 for D (6 bases). Germline loops: CDR1 MGHRA, CDR2 YSYEKL. The CDR3 is 15 residues long. V shed 4 bases and J shed 8 bases, with 20 bases lying between them. The CDR3 spells CASSPFPGQIIEAFF. The CDR3 bases are TGCGCCAGCAGCCCGTTCCCCGGACAGATCATCGAAGCTTTCTTT.

The sample holds many counts of this clonotype. This chain links TRBV7-9 with TRBJ2-2, with TRBD2 matching 8 bases. The CDR3 is 16 amino acids. From germline, CDR1 is SEHNR and CDR2 FQNEAQ (reference sequence). V shed 8 bases, J shed 2 bases, and the junction held 10 bases outside the gene matches. The CDR3 protein is CASLDSGIPNTGELFF. CDR3 DNA: TGTGCCAGCCTCGATAGCGGGATCCCCAACACCGGGGAGCTGTTTTTT.

The chain combines TRBV19 with TRBJ2-7; D perhaps matches TRBD2 (7 bases). In germline, CDR1 is LNHDA, CDR2 SQIVND (reference sequence). The CDR3 is 15 amino acids. V gave up 2 bases and J gave up 2 bases, with 13 bases separating them. The CDR3: CASSISGGATYEQYF. The CDR3 DNA reads TGTGCCAGTAGTATATCGGGGGGCGCAACCTACGAGCAGTACTTC.

This clonotype has more than one count but fewer than ten. This rearrangement joins TRBV3-1 to TRBJ2-1; 11 bases agree with TRBD1. The CDR3 consists of 15 residues. The junction had 5 bases not matched to a gene; V was cut back by 5 bases and J by 5 bases. CDR1 and CDR2 (germline): LGHDT, YNNKEL (reference sequence). CDR3 nucleotides: TGTGCCAGCAGCATGGGACAGGGGGTGAACAATGAGCAGTTCTTC. This encodes CASSMGQGVNNEQFF.

The chain has TRBV19 and TRBJ1-5; TRBD1 matches 7 bases. With V trimmed by 4 bases and J by 1 base, 13 bases remained unmatched. The CDR3 length is 18 residues. CDR1 is LNHDA, CDR2 SQIVND, per germline (reference sequence). The chain's CDR3 is CASSTTGLNFASNQPQHF. For the CDR3, the DNA is TGTGCCAGTAGTACGACAGGGTTGAACTTTGCAAGCAATCAGCCCCAGCATTTT. Looking up the rest from reference TRBV19 and TRBJ1-5 gives the full variable domain: DGGITQSPKYLFRKEGQNVTLSCEQNLNHDAMYWYRQDPGQGLRLIYYSQIVNDFQKGDIAEGYSVSREKKESFPLTVTSAQKNPTAFYLCASSTTGLNFASNQPQHFGDGTRLSIL.

The chain joins TRBV7-9 to TRBJ2-2; TRBD2 aligns across 8 bases. V shed 0 bases and J 6 bases; nucleotides not matched to a gene: 15. This CDR3 spans 19 amino acids. CDR1 SEHNR and CDR2 FQNEAQ come from the germline V gene (reference sequence). The CDR3, as DNA: TGTGCCAGCAGCTTAGCGTTTAACCAACCGCGGACTAGCCCCGGGGAGCTGTTTTTT. Its translation: CASSLAFNQPRTSPGELFF.

This clonotype was detected a few times. The chain uses TRBV4-1 and TRBJ1-1; no firm D call. Trimming removed 1 base at V and 3 bases at J, with 12 bases between. CDR1 and CDR2 from the germline V gene are MGHRA and YSYEKL. The CDR3 runs 15 residues. As DNA, the CDR3 is TGCGCCAGCAGCCAAGCCCCAGATTCGTACACTGAAGCTTTCTTT. It specifies CASSQAPDSYTEAFF.

This clonotype was detected many times. The rearrangement joins TRBV7-8 to TRBJ2-5; TRBD1 matches 7 bases. V was clipped by 4 bases and J by 4 bases; unmatched bases: 6. The CDR3 loop spans 14 amino acids. From germline, CDR1 is SGHVS and CDR2 FQNEAQ. CDR3 loop: CASSSTNRGETQYF. DNA of the CDR3: TGTGCCAGCAGCTCGACGAACAGGGGAGAGACCCAGTACTTC.

This clonotype was seen only a few times. The chain combines TRBV20-1 with TRBJ2-7; 8 bases line up with TRBD1. Germline loops: CDR1 DFQATT, CDR2 SNEGSKA (reference sequence). There are 14 residues in the CDR3. J was trimmed by 4 bases and V by 4 bases; bases with no gene match: 9. CDR3 residues: CSANTGQEIYEQYF. CDR3 DNA: TGCAGTGCTAATACGGGACAGGAGATATACGAGCAGTACTTC.

This clonotype showed up many times. The J gene is TRBJ2-2, the V gene TRBV29-1, with TRBD2 identical over 7 bases. The CDR3 totals 14 residues. J lost 3 bases, V lost 1 base, and 2 bases had no gene match. Germline CDR1 and CDR2: SQVTM and ANQGSEA. The CDR3 spells CSVEGDYYTGELFF. The DNA for the CDR3 is TGCAGCGTTGAAGGGGACTACTACACCGGGGAGCTGTTTTTT.

The table lists this clonotype with many counts. The V and J genes are TRBV4-1 and TRBJ2-1, with 7 nucleotides matching TRBD1. The CDR3 consists of 17 residues. Germline CDR1 MGHRA, CDR2 YSYEKL. V was pared by 2 bases and J by 2 bases, with 9 bases of the junction left unmatched. CDR3: CASSQPKTGDPYNEQFF. In DNA form, the CDR3 reads TGCGCCAGCAGCCAACCGAAAACAGGGGACCCCTACAATGAGCAGTTCTTC.